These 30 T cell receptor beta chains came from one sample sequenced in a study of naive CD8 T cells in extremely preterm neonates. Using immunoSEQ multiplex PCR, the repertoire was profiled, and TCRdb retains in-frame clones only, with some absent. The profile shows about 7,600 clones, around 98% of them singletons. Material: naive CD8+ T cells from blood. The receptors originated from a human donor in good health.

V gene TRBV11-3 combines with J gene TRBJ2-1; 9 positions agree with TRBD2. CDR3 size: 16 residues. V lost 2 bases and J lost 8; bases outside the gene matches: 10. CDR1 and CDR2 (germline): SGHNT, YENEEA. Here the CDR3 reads CASSLRSRGGPDEQFF. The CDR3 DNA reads TGTGCCAGCAGCTTACGATCGCGGGGGGGCCCTGATGAGCAGTTCTTC.

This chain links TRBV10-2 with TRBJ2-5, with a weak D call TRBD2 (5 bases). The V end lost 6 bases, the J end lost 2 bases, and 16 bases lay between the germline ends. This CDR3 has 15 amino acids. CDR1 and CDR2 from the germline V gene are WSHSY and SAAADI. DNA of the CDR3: TGCGCCAGCAGGCCCGGGTTCGGGGAACAAGAGACCCAGTACTTC. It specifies CASRPGFGEQETQYF.

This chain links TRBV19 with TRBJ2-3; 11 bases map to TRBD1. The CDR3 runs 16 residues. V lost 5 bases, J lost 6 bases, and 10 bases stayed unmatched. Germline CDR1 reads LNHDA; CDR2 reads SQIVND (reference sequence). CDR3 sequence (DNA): TGTGCCAGTAGTTTCGGGACAGGGGGAAGGCTGGATACGCAGTATTTT. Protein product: CASSFGTGGRLDTQYF.

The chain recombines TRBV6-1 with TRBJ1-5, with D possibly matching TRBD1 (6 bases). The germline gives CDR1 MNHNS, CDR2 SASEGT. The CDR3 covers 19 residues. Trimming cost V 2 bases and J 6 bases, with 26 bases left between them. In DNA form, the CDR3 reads TGTGCCAGCAGTGAAATTGGACAGCGAAATTCCCCCCACAGTCAGCCCCAGCATTTT. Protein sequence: CASSEIGQRNSPHSQPQHF.

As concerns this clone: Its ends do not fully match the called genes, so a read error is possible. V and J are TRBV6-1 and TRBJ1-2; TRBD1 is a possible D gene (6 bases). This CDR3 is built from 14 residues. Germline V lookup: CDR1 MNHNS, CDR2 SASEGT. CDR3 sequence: CASSENRVNHGYTF. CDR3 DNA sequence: TGTGCCAGCAGTGAAAACAGGGTTAACCATGGCTACACCTTC.

CDR3 loop: CASSAPGWTNEKLFF. In DNA form, the CDR3 reads TGTGCCAGCAGCGCCCCAGGGTGGACTAATGAAAAACTGTTTTTT. The V gene is TRBV7-8, the J gene TRBJ1-4, with TRBD1 as a possible D gene (5 bases). The germline V gene encodes CDR1 SGHVS and CDR2 FQNEAQ. V lost 5 bases, J lost 2 bases, and 12 bases lay in between. The CDR3 runs 15 residues.

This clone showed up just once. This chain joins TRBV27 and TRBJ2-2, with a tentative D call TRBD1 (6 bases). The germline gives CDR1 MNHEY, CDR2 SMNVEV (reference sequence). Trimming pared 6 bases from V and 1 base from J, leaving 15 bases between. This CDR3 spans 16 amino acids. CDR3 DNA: TGTGCCAGCAGCCACCCCCCGGGACAGAACACCGGGGAGCTGTTTTTT. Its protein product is CASSHPPGQNTGELFF.

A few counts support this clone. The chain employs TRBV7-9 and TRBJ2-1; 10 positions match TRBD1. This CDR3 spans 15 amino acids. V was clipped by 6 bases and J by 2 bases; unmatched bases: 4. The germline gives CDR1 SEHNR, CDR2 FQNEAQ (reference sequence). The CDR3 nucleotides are TGTGCCAGCAGGCCCGGGACAGGGGCCTACAATGAGCAGTTCTTC. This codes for CASRPGTGAYNEQFF.

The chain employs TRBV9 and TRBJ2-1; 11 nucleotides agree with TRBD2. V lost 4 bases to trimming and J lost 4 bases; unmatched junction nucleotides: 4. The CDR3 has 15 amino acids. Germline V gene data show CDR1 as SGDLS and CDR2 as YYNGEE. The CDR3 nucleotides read TGTGCCAGCAGCATCACTAGCGGGGGTTACAATGAGCAGTTCTTC. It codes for CASSITSGGYNEQFF.

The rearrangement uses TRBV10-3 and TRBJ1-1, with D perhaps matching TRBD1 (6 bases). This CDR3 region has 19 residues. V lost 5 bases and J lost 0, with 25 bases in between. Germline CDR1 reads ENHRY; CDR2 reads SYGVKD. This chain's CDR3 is CAISSLGMTGMGMNTEAFF. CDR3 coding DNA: TGTGCCATCAGTTCCCTCGGTATGACAGGAATGGGGATGAACACTGAAGCTTTCTTT.

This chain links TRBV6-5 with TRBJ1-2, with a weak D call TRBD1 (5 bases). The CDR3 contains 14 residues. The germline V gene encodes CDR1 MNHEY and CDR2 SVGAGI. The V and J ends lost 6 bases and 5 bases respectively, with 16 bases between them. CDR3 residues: CASSPWDSVYGYTF. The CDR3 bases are TGTGCCAGCAGCCCCTGGGACTCCGTTTATGGCTACACCTTC.

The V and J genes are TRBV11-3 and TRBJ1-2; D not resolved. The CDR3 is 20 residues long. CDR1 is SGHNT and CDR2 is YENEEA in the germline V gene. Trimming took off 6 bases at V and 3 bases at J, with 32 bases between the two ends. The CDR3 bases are TGTGCCAGCAGTCACGCCCCCGCGACAAGGCTCCCCGCCCATCACTATGGCTACACCTTC. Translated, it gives CASSHAPATRLPAHHYGYTF. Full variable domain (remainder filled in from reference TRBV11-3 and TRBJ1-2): EAGVVQSPRYKIIEKKQPVAFWCNPISGHNTLYWYLQNLGQGPELLIRYENEEAVDDSQLPKDRFSAERLKGVDSTLKIQPAELGDSAVYLCASSHAPATRLPAHHYGYTFGSGTRLTVV.

The CDR3 region is CASSLIAGSSYEQYF. The CDR3 DNA reads as TGCGCCAGCAGTTTAATAGCGGGGTCCTCCTACGAGCAGTACTTC. This chain connects TRBV4-1 to TRBJ2-7; 8 bases are shared with TRBD2. The CDR3 has 15 amino acids. From germline, CDR1 is MGHRA and CDR2 YSYEKL. V trimming: 6 bases; J trimming: 0 bases; junction bases outside the gene matches: 7.

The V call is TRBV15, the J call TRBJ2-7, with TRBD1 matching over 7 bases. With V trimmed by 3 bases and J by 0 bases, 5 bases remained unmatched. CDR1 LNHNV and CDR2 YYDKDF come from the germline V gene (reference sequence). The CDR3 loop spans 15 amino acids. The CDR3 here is CATSRFRGSSYEQYV. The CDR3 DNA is TGTGCCACCAGCAGGTTCAGGGGGAGCTCCTACGAGCAGTACGTC.

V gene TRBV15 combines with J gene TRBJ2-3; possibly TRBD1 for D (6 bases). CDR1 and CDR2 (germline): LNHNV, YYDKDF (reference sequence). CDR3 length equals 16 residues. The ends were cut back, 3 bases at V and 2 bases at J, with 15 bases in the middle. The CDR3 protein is CATSSEIRDITDTQYF. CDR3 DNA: TGTGCCACCAGCAGTGAAATTCGGGACATCACAGATACGCAGTATTTT.

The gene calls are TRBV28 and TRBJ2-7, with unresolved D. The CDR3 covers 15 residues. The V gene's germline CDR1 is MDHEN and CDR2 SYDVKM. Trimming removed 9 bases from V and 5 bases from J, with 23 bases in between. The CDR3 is CASQSPIGPLDEQYF. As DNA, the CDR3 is TGTGCCAGTCAATCCCCAATTGGTCCTCTAGACGAGCAGTACTTC.

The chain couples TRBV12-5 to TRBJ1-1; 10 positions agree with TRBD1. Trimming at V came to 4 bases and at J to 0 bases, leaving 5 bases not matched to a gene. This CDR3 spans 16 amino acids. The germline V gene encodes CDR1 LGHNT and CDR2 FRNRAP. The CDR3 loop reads CASGSRTGGLNTEAFF. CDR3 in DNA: TGTGCTAGTGGTTCCCGGACAGGGGGATTGAACACTGAAGCTTTCTTT.

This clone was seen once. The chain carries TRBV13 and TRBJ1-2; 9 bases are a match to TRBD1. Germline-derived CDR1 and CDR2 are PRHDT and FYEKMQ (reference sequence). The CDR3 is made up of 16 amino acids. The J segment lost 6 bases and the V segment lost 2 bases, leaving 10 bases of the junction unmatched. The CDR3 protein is CASSLTGGAPEDGYTF. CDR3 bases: TGTGCCAGCAGCTTAACAGGGGGCGCCCCGGAGGATGGCTACACCTTC. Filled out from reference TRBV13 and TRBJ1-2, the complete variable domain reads AAGVIQSPRHLIKEKRETATLKCYPIPRHDTVYWYQQGPGQDPQFLISFYEKMQSDKGSIPDRFSAQQFSDYHSELNMSSLELGDSALYFCASSLTGGAPEDGYTFGSGTRLTVV.

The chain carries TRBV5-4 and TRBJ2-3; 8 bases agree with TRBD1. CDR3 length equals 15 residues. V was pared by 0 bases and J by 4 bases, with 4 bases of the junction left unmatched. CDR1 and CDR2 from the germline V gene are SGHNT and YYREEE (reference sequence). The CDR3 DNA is TGTGCCAGCAGCTTGGGGGCAGGGGGCCCAGATACGCAGTATTTT. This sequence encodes CASSLGAGGPDTQYF.

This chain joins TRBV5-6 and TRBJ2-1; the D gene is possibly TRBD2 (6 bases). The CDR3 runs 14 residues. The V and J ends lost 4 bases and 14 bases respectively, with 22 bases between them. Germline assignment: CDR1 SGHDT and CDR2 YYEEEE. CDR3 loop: CASSHYIRLEREFF. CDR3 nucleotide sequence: TGTGCCAGCAGCCATTACATCAGACTAGAACGAGAGTTCTTC.

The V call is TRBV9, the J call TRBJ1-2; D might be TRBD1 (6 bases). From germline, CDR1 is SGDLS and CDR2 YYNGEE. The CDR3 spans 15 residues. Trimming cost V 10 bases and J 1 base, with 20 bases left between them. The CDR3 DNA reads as TGTGCCTCAAAAGGGGGTTCCGAGGGTAACTATGGCTACACCTTC. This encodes CASKGGSEGNYGYTF.

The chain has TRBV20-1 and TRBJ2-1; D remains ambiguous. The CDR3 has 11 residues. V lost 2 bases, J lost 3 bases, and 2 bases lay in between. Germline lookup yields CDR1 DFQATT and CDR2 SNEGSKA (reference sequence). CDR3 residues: CSARHYNEQFF. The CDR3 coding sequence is TGCAGTGCTAGACACTACAATGAGCAGTTCTTC.

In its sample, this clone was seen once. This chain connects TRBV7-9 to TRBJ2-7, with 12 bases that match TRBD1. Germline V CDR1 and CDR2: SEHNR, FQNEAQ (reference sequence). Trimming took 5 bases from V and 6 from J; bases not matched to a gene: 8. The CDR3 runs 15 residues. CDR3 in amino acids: CASSPIGTGGREQYF. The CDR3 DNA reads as TGTGCCAGCAGCCCCATCGGGACAGGGGGCCGCGAGCAGTACTTC.

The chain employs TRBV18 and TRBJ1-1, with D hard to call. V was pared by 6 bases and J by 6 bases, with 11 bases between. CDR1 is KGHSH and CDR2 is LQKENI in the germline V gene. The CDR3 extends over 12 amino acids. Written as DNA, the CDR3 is TGTGCCAGCTCCGAAGAGGCGGCTGAAGCTTTCTTT. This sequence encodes CASSEEAAEAFF.

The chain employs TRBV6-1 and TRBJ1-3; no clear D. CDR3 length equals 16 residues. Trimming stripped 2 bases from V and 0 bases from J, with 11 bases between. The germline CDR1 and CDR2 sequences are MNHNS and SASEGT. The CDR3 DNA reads TGTGCCAGCAGTGAATATTCTAACCCCTCTGGAAACACCATATATTTT. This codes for CASSEYSNPSGNTIYF.

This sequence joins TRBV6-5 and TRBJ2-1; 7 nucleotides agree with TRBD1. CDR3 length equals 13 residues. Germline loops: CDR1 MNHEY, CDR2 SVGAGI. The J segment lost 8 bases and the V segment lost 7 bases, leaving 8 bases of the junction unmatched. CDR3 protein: CASKQGYTDEQFF. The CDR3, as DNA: TGTGCCAGCAAACAGGGGTATACGGATGAGCAGTTCTTC.

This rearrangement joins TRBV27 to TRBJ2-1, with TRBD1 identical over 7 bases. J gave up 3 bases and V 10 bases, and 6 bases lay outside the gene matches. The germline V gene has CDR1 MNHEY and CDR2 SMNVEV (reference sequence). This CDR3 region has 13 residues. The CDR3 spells CATWDSNYNEQFF. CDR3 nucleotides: TGTGCCACCTGGGACAGCAACTACAATGAGCAGTTCTTC.

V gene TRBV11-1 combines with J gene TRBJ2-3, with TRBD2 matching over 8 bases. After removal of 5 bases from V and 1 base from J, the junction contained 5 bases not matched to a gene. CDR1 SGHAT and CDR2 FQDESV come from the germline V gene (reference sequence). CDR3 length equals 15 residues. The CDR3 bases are TGTGCCAGCAGCCCCCGCGGGGGGCGCACAGATACGCAGTATTTT. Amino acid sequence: CASSPRGGRTDTQYF. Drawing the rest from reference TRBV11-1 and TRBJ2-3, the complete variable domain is EAEVAQSPRYKITEKSQAVAFWCDPISGHATLYWYRQILGQGPELLVQFQDESVVDDSQLPKDRFSAERLKGVDSTLKIQPAELGDSAMYLCASSPRGGRTDTQYFGPGTRLTVL.

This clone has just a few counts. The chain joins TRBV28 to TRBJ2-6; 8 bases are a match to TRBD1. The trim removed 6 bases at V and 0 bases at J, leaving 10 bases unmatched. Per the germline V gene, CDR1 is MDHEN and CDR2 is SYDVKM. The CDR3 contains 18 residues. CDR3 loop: CASSPMDRAYSGANVLTF. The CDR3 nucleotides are TGTGCCAGCAGCCCAATGGACAGGGCCTACTCTGGGGCCAACGTCCTGACTTTC.

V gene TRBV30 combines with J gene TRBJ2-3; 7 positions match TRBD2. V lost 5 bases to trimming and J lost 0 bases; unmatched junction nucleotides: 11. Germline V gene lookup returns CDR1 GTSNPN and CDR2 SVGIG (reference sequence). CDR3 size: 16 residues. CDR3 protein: CAWAPPKRGSTDTQYF. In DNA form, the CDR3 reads TGTGCCTGGGCACCTCCGAAGCGGGGTAGCACAGATACGCAGTATTTT.